This T cell receptor beta chain was found in a study of blood T cells in healthy people across ages. Combining a sample-barcoded 5' primer with a J-beta primer mix, a second PCR ran for about 6 to 11 cycles. TCRdb re-called the 5' RACE reads with MiXCR, one entry per CDR3 protein. The data contain about 720,000 distinct CDR3 sequences, roughly 20% of them singletons. The ends were cut back, 1 base at V and 2 bases at J, with 12 bases in the middle. The CDR3 has 16 amino acids. Germline CDR1 is SGHTA and CDR2 is FQGNSA. Sequencing was done on a sample of blood. The chain links TRBV7-2 to TRBJ2-1; the D gene is possibly TRBD2 (6 bases). The TCR comes from a man between 65 and 85 years old in good health. In DNA form, the CDR3 reads TGTGCCAGCAGCTTAGGGCCCGGGAGCGCCTACAATGAGCAGTTCTTC. Translating it yields CASSLGPGSAYNEQFF.